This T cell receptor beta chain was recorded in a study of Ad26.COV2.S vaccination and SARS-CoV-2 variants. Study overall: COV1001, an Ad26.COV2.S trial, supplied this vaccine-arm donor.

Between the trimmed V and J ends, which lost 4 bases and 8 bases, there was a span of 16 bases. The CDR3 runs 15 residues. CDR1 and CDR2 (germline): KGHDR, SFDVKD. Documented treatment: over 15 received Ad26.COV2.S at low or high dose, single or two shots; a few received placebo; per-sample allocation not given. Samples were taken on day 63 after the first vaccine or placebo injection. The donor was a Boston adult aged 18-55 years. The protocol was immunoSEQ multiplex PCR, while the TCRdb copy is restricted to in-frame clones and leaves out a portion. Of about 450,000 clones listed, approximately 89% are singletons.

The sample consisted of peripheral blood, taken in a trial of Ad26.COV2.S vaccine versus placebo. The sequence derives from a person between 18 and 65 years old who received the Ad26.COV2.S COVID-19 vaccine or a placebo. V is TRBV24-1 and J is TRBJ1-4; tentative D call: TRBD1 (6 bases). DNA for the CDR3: TGTGCCACCAGTGACCCGCGGGGGGCTGGGGAAAAACTGTTTTTT. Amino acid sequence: CATSDPRGAGEKLFF.